The rows below give T cell receptor beta chains drawn from one sample of a study of cytomegalovirus exposure and HLA in healthy donors. Profiling relied on immunoSEQ multiplex PCR, and the TCRdb table lists in-frame clones only, not all of them. The sample includes under 200,000 clones, approximately 80% of them seen just once. Sequenced input: PBMCs. Receptors originate from a man in his fifties or sixties in good health and CMV-seropositive. The CDR3 runs from the conserved cysteine through the conserved F or W. D genes are given only for firm matches. For some rows the clone size is stated as once, few or many, or as a class when expanded; others skip it.

TRBD2 | TRBJ2-1 | 15 | - | TRBV5-1 | TGCGCCAGCAGCCTAAGCGGGGGGGCTTGGAATGAGCAGTTCTTC | CASSLSGGAWNEQFF
TRBD1 | TRBJ1-3 | 18 | few | TRBV19 | TGTGCCAGTAGTCGAACCCCGCGACAGGGTAGCTCTGGAAACACCATATATTTT | CASSRTPRQGSSGNTIYF
TRBD1 | TRBJ2-1 | 13 | - | TRBV7-8 | TGTGCCAGCAGAACAGGGGTCCACAATGAGCAGTTCTTC | CASRTGVHNEQFF
- | TRBJ1-5 | 17 | - | TRBV6-1 | TGTGCCAGCAGTGGGGCCCATTGGCAGGGGTTCAATCAGCCCCAGCATTTT | CASSGAHWQGFNQPQHF
- | TRBJ2-4 | 13 | - | TRBV5-4 | TGTGCCAGCAGCTTGTCGGGACAAGACATTCAGTACTTC | CASSLSGQDIQYF
TRBD2 | TRBJ2-3 | 16 | - | TRBV5-4 | TGTGCCAGCAGCTTAAACGGCGGGAGCAGCACAGATACGCAGTATTTT | CASSLNGGSSTDTQYF
- | TRBJ2-2 | 15 | few | TRBV15 | TGTGCCACCAGCAGAGACGCGGCGGTAGCCGGGGAGCTGTTTTTT | CATSRDAAVAGELFF
- | TRBJ1-5 | 14 | - | TRBV19 | TGTGCCAGTAGTAGGGCAGCTTTGGATCAGCCCCAGCATTTT | CASSRAALDQPQHF
- | TRBJ2-5 | 14 | - | TRBV5-5 | TGTGCCAGCAGGCCCCCCGGGACTCAAGAGACCCAGTACTTC | CASRPPGTQETQYF
TRBD1 | TRBJ1-2 | 17 | few | TRBV25-1 | TGTGCCAGCAGTGAGCCTACTGGGACAGGGGATCTACGTGGCTACACCTTC | CASSEPTGTGDLRGYTF
TRBD1 | TRBJ1-5 | 15 | once | TRBV13 | TGTGCCAGCAGCTTCCTCGGGACAGAGAATCAGCCCCAGCATTTT | CASSFLGTENQPQHF
TRBD2 | TRBJ2-7 | 15 | - | TRBV7-9 | TGTGCCAGCAGCTTAGAGGCTAGCGGGGGTTACGAGCAGTACTTC | CASSLEASGGYEQYF
- | TRBJ2-6 | 14 | - | TRBV5-1 | TGCGCCAGCAGCTTGGATACTGGGGCCAACGTCCTGACTTTC | CASSLDTGANVLTF
- | TRBJ2-5 | 10 | - | TRBV2 | TGTGCCAGCCGGTGGGAGACCCAGTACTTC | CASRWETQYF
- | TRBJ2-2 | 14 | - | TRBV7-2 | TGTGCCAGCAGCTTAGGAGCTAAGTTCGGGGAGCTGTTTTTT | CASSLGAKFGELFF
TRBD1 | TRBJ2-3 | 14 | - | TRBV14 | TGTGCCAGCAGTCCGGGACAGAGCACAGATACGCAGTATTTT | CASSPGQSTDTQYF
TRBD1 | TRBJ1-2 | 16 | - | TRBV5-4 | TGTGCCAGCAGCTTGGCCAGGACAGGGGGGTACTATGGCTACACCTTC | CASSLARTGGYYGYTF
- | TRBJ2-7 | 13 | - | TRBV6-1 | TGTGCCAGCAGTGAACCAGGGCCCTACGAGCAGTACTTC | CASSEPGPYEQYF
TRBD1 | TRBJ1-2 | 14 | - | TRBV27 | TGTGCCAGCAGCCCCGGACAGGGGTACGGTGGCTACACCTTC | CASSPGQGYGGYTF
TRBD1 | TRBJ1-2 | 14 | - | TRBV27 | TGTGCCACTTGGGACAGGGTGACTAACTATGGCTACACCTTC | CATWDRVTNYGYTF
TRBD2 | TRBJ2-7 | 16 | - | TRBV2 | TGTGCCAGCAGAGGTCGTCAAGCGGGGGGCCTCTACGAGCAGTACTTC | CASRGRQAGGLYEQYF
TRBD1 | TRBJ2-1 | 15 | - | TRBV7-8 | TGTGCCAGCAGCTTAGCCGGCAGGGGGCACAATGAGCAGTTCTTC | CASSLAGRGHNEQFF
TRBD2 | TRBJ2-7 | 17 | once | TRBV4-2 | TGTGCCAGCAGCCAAGCTAGCGGGGGGCTGAGCTCCTACGAGCAGTACTTC | CASSQASGGLSSYEQYF
TRBD1 | TRBJ1-6 | 16 | - | TRBV19 | TGTGCCAGTAGTCTATCAGGGGGCGCTTATAATTCACCCCTCCACTTT | CASSLSGGAYNSPLHF
TRBD2 | TRBJ2-5 | 16 | - | TRBV9 | TGTGCCAGCAGCGGAGGACTAGCGGGCCTCCAAGAGACCCAGTACTTC | CASSGGLAGLQETQYF
- | TRBJ2-4 | 11 | once | TRBV5-4 | TGTGCCAGCAGCTCTCAAGGGGAACAGTACTTC | CASSSQGEQYF
TRBD2 | TRBJ2-5 | 13 | - | TRBV30 | TGTGCCTGGAGTAGGGAGGGGCGGGAGACCCAGTACTTC | CAWSREGRETQYF